The 24 T cell receptor beta chains in this list originate from one sample, sequenced in a study of cytomegalovirus exposure and HLA in healthy donors. Vbeta (60) and Jbeta (13) primers were used in the PCR. Clones were read by immunoSEQ multiplex PCR, and TCRdb kept only the in-frame ones, dropping some. Among around 150,000 clones listed, 70% to 80% were seen once. Input material: PBMCs. Receptors were obtained from a man in his sixties in good health and CMV-seronegative.

The V call is TRBV27, the J call TRBJ2-7, with a possible D match to TRBD1 (5 bases). CDR1 and CDR2 from the germline V gene are MNHEY and SMNVEV (reference sequence). Between the trimmed V and J ends, which lost 6 bases and 1 base, there was a span of 13 bases. This CDR3 contains 14 residues. The CDR3: CASSDRLPSYEQYF. For the CDR3, the DNA is TGTGCCAGCAGCGACAGATTGCCTTCCTACGAGCAGTACTTC.

The table lists this clone with a few counts. The J gene is TRBJ2-7, the V gene TRBV27; D may be TRBD1 (5 bases). V was clipped by 3 bases and J by 2 bases, with 11 bases between them. Germline loops: CDR1 MNHEY, CDR2 SMNVEV (reference sequence). The CDR3 is 14 residues long. Written as DNA, the CDR3 is TGTGCCAGCAGTTTCACAGGCCCAGCCTACGAGCAGTACTTC. This translates into CASSFTGPAYEQYF.

V and J are TRBV30 and TRBJ1-2, with a weak D call TRBD1 (6 bases). The CDR3 runs to 21 residues. V was pared by 2 bases and J by 5 bases, with 36 bases between. Germline assignment: CDR1 GTSNPN and CDR2 SVGIG (reference sequence). In DNA, the CDR3 is TGTGCCTGGAGTCAGGGGAAAGGGGTGGCATTCAGGCCTCAGGAGGATTATGGCTACACCTTC. Translated: CAWSQGKGVAFRPQEDYGYTF.

This clone was observed a few times. CDR3 amino acids: CASSSGQGGPGNTIYF. CDR3 DNA sequence: TGTGCCAGCAGTTCCGGACAGGGAGGTCCTGGAAACACCATATATTTT. The V and J genes are TRBV28 and TRBJ1-3; TRBD1 agrees at 8 bases. Germline values: CDR1 MDHEN, CDR2 SYDVKM. This CDR3 is built from 16 residues. V trimming: 4 bases; J trimming: 2 bases; junction bases outside the gene matches: 7.

The gene calls are TRBV9 and TRBJ1-5; D possibly corresponds to TRBD1 (5 bases). Germline assignment: CDR1 SGDLS and CDR2 YYNGEE. This CDR3 has 13 amino acids. The V gene lost 3 bases and the J gene lost 9 bases, with 13 bases spanning the gap. DNA for the CDR3: TGTGCCAGCAGCGCGGGGGTAGTTGGGCCCCAGCATTTT. This translates into CASSAGVVGPQHF. The variable domain in full, completed from reference TRBV9 and TRBJ1-5, reads DSGVTQTPKHLITATGQRVTLRCSPRSGDLSVYWYQQSLDQGLQFLIQYYNGEERAKGNILERFSAQQFPDLHSELNLSSLELGDSALYFCASSAGVVGPQHFGDGTRLSIL.

The chain joins TRBV28 to TRBJ2-2, with 9 nucleotides matching TRBD2. The V segment lost 4 bases and the J segment 6 bases; nucleotides outside the gene matches: 12. The germline gives CDR1 MDHEN, CDR2 SYDVKM. CDR3 length: 17 residues. The CDR3 DNA reads as TGTGCCAGCAGTTCCGCGGGGGGGCCAAGAGAGGCCGGGGAGCTGTTTTTT. This gives the protein CASSSAGGPREAGELFF.

This rearrangement joins TRBV4-3 to TRBJ2-7; TRBD1 aligns across 7 bases. CDR1 and CDR2 from the germline V gene are LGHNA and YSLEER. V lost 1 base, J lost 0 bases, and 3 bases stayed unmatched. The CDR3 has 15 amino acids. CDR3 nucleotide sequence: TGCGCCAGCAGCCAAGGGGACAGTTACTCCTACGAGCAGTACTTC. This codes for CASSQGDSYSYEQYF.

This clone was seen a handful of times. The gene calls are TRBV6-1 and TRBJ2-1, with TRBD2 matching 12 bases. Germline CDR1 MNHNS, CDR2 SASEGT. This CDR3 region has 15 residues. V trimming: 4 bases; J trimming: 7 bases; junction bases outside the gene matches: 5. The CDR3: CASSGLAGGLNEQFF. In DNA, the CDR3 is TGTGCCAGCAGTGGGCTAGCGGGAGGGCTTAATGAGCAGTTCTTC.

This clone occurred once. This chain links TRBV28 with TRBJ1-2; 7 nucleotides line up with TRBD1. The length of the CDR3 is 16 residues. With 6 bases clipped from V and 8 bases from J, the junction kept 18 bases outside the gene matches. Per the germline V gene, CDR1 is MDHEN and CDR2 is SYDVKM. This CDR3 reads CASRGPRDSTFWGYTF. CDR3 DNA sequence: TGTGCCAGCAGGGGGCCCCGGGACAGCACCTTTTGGGGCTACACCTTC.

V is TRBV7-8 and J is TRBJ2-5; 8 bases align to TRBD1. The ends lost 5 bases at V and 4 bases at J; junction bases unmatched: 6. The CDR3 extends over 14 amino acids. Germline V gene lookup returns CDR1 SGHVS and CDR2 FQNEAQ. In DNA, the CDR3 is TGTGCCAGCAGCATCAGGGGGCGCGGAGAGACCCAGTACTTC. It encodes CASSIRGRGETQYF.

The chain uses TRBV11-2 and TRBJ1-4, with 8 bases that match TRBD1. Germline values: CDR1 SGHAT, CDR2 FQNNGV. The CDR3 extends over 16 amino acids. The V gene end was trimmed by 3 bases and the J gene end by 5 bases; junction bases not matched to a gene: 8. The CDR3: CASSLAPGQGNEKLFF. CDR3 bases: TGTGCCAGCAGCTTGGCGCCCGGACAGGGCAATGAAAAACTGTTTTTT.

The chain has TRBV7-9 and TRBJ2-3; possibly TRBD1 for D (5 bases). The V and J ends lost 6 bases and 4 bases respectively, with 11 bases between them. In germline, CDR1 is SEHNR, CDR2 FQNEAQ (reference sequence). The CDR3 contains 13 residues. The CDR3 nucleotides read TGTGCCAGCAGTACAAAGGGGCCAGATACGCAGTATTTT. It specifies CASSTKGPDTQYF.

V is TRBV18 and J is TRBJ1-5; TRBD1 aligns across 9 bases. This CDR3 is built from 16 residues. V shed 5 bases, J shed 2 bases, and the junction held 7 bases outside the gene matches. Germline CDR1 reads KGHSH; CDR2 reads LQKENI. CDR3 DNA: TGTGCCAGCTCAAGCGGACAGGGGACGGGCAATCAGCCCCAGCATTTT. Its protein is CASSSGQGTGNQPQHF.

This chain uses TRBV5-6 with TRBJ1-1; 8 bases map to TRBD1. The J segment lost 5 bases and the V segment lost 4 bases, leaving 13 bases of the junction unmatched. Looked up from germline, CDR1 is SGHDT and CDR2 is YYEEEE. The CDR3 extends over 16 amino acids. This CDR3 is CASSVGWTGRNTEAFF. In nucleotides, the CDR3 is TGTGCCAGCAGCGTGGGGTGGACAGGGAGAAATACTGAAGCTTTCTTT.

V is TRBV6-4 and J is TRBJ2-7, with 9 bases that match TRBD2. In germline, CDR1 is MRHNA, CDR2 SNTAGT. V lost 2 bases to trimming and J lost 3 bases; unmatched junction nucleotides: 5. The length of the CDR3 is 15 residues. The CDR3 DNA is TGTGCCAGCAGTGACCGTACTAGCGGGCTCTACGAGCAGTACTTC. Amino acid sequence: CASSDRTSGLYEQYF.

The chain is built from TRBV7-2 and TRBJ2-3, with D perhaps TRBD1 (5 bases). V dropped 1 base and J dropped 8 bases, with 16 bases sitting between them. CDR1 SGHTA and CDR2 FQGNSA come from the germline V gene. This CDR3 spans 15 amino acids. The CDR3 loop is CASSLVGAPPGTQYF. Written as DNA, the CDR3 is TGTGCCAGCAGCTTAGTTGGGGCCCCCCCCGGTACGCAGTATTTT.

This clone was counted between two and nine times. This rearrangement joins TRBV6-6 to TRBJ2-3; no definite D call. V dropped 0 bases and J dropped 9 bases, with 7 bases sitting between them. Germline V CDR1 and CDR2: MNHNY, SVGAGI (reference sequence). This CDR3 comprises 12 residues. The DNA for the CDR3 is TGTGCCAGCAGTTACTCACGAGCGACGCAGTATTTT. Translated, it gives CASSYSRATQYF.

V is TRBV7-2 and J is TRBJ2-3; tentative D call: TRBD2 (5 bases). V was clipped by 0 bases and J by 8 bases, with 9 bases between them. Germline V gives CDR1 SGHTA, CDR2 FQGNSA. This CDR3 comprises 13 residues. The DNA of the CDR3 is TGTGCCAGCAGCTTAGCGAGGGATGGTACGCAGTATTTT. Translation gives CASSLARDGTQYF.

The chain employs TRBV11-3 and TRBJ1-5, with D maybe TRBD1 (5 bases). The CDR3 consists of 16 residues. V was clipped by 5 bases and J by 0 bases, with 14 bases between them. The germline V gene has CDR1 SGHNT and CDR2 YENEEA. Here the CDR3 DNA reads TGTGCCAGCAGCCTTCCATGGGGGGTTAGCAATCAGCCCCAGCATTTT. Amino acids: CASSLPWGVSNQPQHF.

The genes are TRBV7-9 and TRBJ1-2, with a possible D match to TRBD1 (5 bases). The germline CDR1 and CDR2 sequences are SEHNR and FQNEAQ (reference sequence). The CDR3 runs 14 residues. Trimming stripped 1 base from V and 4 bases from J, with 10 bases between. The CDR3 DNA reads as TGTGCCAGCAGCTTAGGGGGCCTGGCCTATGGCTACACCTTC. Residues: CASSLGGLAYGYTF.

V and J are TRBV4-3 and TRBJ2-3; D is perhaps TRBD1 (7 bases). V lost 0 bases, J lost 9 bases, and 16 bases lay in between. Germline-derived CDR1 and CDR2 are LGHNA and YSLEER. The CDR3 is 15 residues long. This chain's CDR3 is CASSQEGQGGRTQYF. The CDR3 DNA sequence: TGCGCCAGCAGCCAAGAGGGTCAGGGGGGACGCACGCAGTATTTT.

J is TRBJ2-1 and V is TRBV29-1, with TRBD2 matching 9 bases. CDR1 and CDR2 from the germline V gene are SQVTM and ANQGSEA. There are 15 residues in the CDR3. J was trimmed by 0 bases and V by 7 bases; bases with no gene match: 7. CDR3 amino acids: CSATLAGNSYNEQFF. The CDR3 DNA sequence: TGCAGCGCCACCCTAGCGGGGAACTCCTACAATGAGCAGTTCTTC.

The rearrangement joins TRBV19 to TRBJ2-7, with 9 bases identical to TRBD1. The CDR3 sequence is 13 residues long. Losses at the gene ends were 5 bases for V and 5 bases for J; bases not matched to a gene: 4. The germline V gene encodes CDR1 LNHDA and CDR2 SQIVND (reference sequence). This CDR3 is CASSVGQGNEQYF. CDR3 in DNA: TGTGCCAGTAGTGTCGGACAGGGGAACGAGCAGTACTTC.

In this sample, this clone turned up a few times. The chain links TRBV4-1 to TRBJ2-3; no firm D call. This CDR3 spans 15 amino acids. The germline V gene encodes CDR1 MGHRA and CDR2 YSYEKL. V lost 4 bases to trimming and J lost 4 bases, with 15 bases between them. The CDR3 DNA sequence: TGCGCCAGCAGCCGCCTCCCCCTTAGTGCAGATACGCAGTATTTT. Amino acid sequence: CASSRLPLSADTQYF.